This TCR beta chain was obtained from a study of cytomegalovirus exposure and HLA in healthy donors. Turning to the study itself: Counted in an early data release were about 86 million unique TCRs from HLA-typed donors.

PCR was performed using 60 Vbeta and 13 Jbeta primers. The assay was immunoSEQ multiplex PCR, and TCRdb's table has in-frame clones only and misses some. The sample has 150,000 to 200,000 clones; approximately 75% are singletons. The V end was cut by 2 bases, the J end by 14 bases, with 15 bases between. CDR3 size: 11 residues. Germline V gene lookup returns CDR1 SQVTM and CDR2 ANQGSEA. This receptor was obtained from a young woman in good health and CMV-seronegative. The sequenced sample was PBMCs. V and J are TRBV29-1 and TRBJ1-2, with D maybe TRBD1 (5 bases). Written as DNA, the CDR3 is TGCAGCGTTGAAACAGGTCCCCTTGGTACCTTC. Translating it yields CSVETGPLGTF.